A single sample gave rise to the 28 T cell receptor beta chains below, sequenced in a study of identical twins. TCRdb analysed the 5' RACE reads with MiXCR anew, one entry per CDR3 protein. The table shows 450,000 or so distinct CDR3 sequences, with about a fifth occurring only once. What was sequenced was naive T cells sorted from blood. These receptors came from a man aged 45-65 years in good health.

The chain has TRBV11-2 and TRBJ2-7, with D perhaps TRBD1 (5 bases). The CDR3 covers 14 residues. Between the trimmed V and J ends, which lost 1 base and 5 bases, there was a span of 12 bases. Germline CDR1 and CDR2: SGHAT and FQNNGV. CDR3 amino acids: CASSLGWQGNEQYF. The DNA of the CDR3 is TGTGCCAGCAGCTTAGGTTGGCAGGGAAACGAGCAGTACTTC.

A few counts support this clonotype. This chain links TRBV20-1 with TRBJ2-7; D unclear. In germline, CDR1 is DFQATT, CDR2 SNEGSKA (reference sequence). The CDR3 runs to 12 residues. The V gene lost 3 bases and the J gene lost 1 base, with 7 bases spanning the gap. The CDR3 protein is CSASWRSYEQYF. DNA of the CDR3: TGCAGTGCTAGTTGGCGGTCCTACGAGCAGTACTTC.

At least ten counts were recorded for this clonotype. The V call is TRBV16, the J call TRBJ1-5; D gene ambiguous. Trimming left V 0 bases short and J 6 bases short, with 6 bases between. In germline, CDR1 is KGHSY, CDR2 FQNENV. The CDR3 runs 13 residues. Here the CDR3 reads CASSQSETQPQHF. In DNA, the CDR3 is TGTGCCAGCAGCCAATCGGAAACTCAGCCCCAGCATTTT.

The chain couples TRBV6-1 to TRBJ2-3; possibly TRBD1 for D (5 bases). The CDR3 length is 15 residues. Trimming removed 5 bases at V and 0 bases at J, with 12 bases between. From germline, CDR1 is MNHNS and CDR2 SASEGT. The chain's CDR3 is CASSPQGHSTDTQYF. In DNA form, the CDR3 reads TGTGCCAGCAGTCCGCAGGGTCATAGCACAGATACGCAGTATTTT.

This clonotype has just a few counts. The J gene is TRBJ2-1, the V gene TRBV4-1; possibly TRBD1 for D (6 bases). The CDR3 is 15 residues long. V lost 4 bases to trimming and J lost 3 bases, with 13 bases between them. CDR1 MGHRA and CDR2 YSYEKL come from the germline V gene. CDR3 loop: CASSLDRLGYNEQFF. The CDR3 DNA follows: TGCGCCAGCAGCCTCGACAGGCTGGGCTACAATGAGCAGTTCTTC.

This chain uses TRBV20-1 with TRBJ2-7; 8 positions match TRBD1. The J segment lost 3 bases and the V segment lost 6 bases, leaving 4 bases of the junction unmatched. The CDR3 loop spans 12 amino acids. Looked up from germline, CDR1 is DFQATT and CDR2 is SNEGSKA (reference sequence). CDR3 nucleotide sequence: TGCAGTGCCGGACAGGGTAACTACGAGCAGTACTTC. Its translation is CSAGQGNYEQYF.

Ten or more counts support this clonotype. The rearrangement joins TRBV10-3 to TRBJ2-3; 12 nucleotides match TRBD2. The CDR3 loop spans 18 amino acids. After removal of 0 bases from V and 4 bases from J, the junction contained 8 bases not matched to a gene. CDR1 is ENHRY, CDR2 SYGVKD, per germline. CDR3 DNA sequence: TGTGCCATCAGTGAGTCAAAGACTAGCGGGAGTTTCGCAGATACGCAGTATTTT. It specifies CAISESKTSGSFADTQYF.

This clonotype was counted only a few times. This chain uses TRBV6-6 with TRBJ1-4, with 7 bases fitting TRBD1. The germline V gene has CDR1 MNHNY and CDR2 SVGAGI (reference sequence). The CDR3 sequence is 13 residues long. V shed 8 bases and J 7 bases; nucleotides not matched to a gene: 7. CDR3 protein: CASCAGGREKLFF. CDR3 in DNA: TGTGCCAGCTGCGCAGGGGGTCGTGAAAAACTGTTTTTT.

The chain employs TRBV7-2 and TRBJ2-7; TRBD2 matches 11 bases. Unmatched junction bases numbered 5, after V lost 4 bases and J lost 12 bases. CDR3 size: 12 residues. Germline V gene lookup returns CDR1 SGHTA and CDR2 FQGNSA. CDR3 protein: CASSSGLAVRYF. CDR3 bases: TGTGCCAGCAGCTCGGGACTAGCGGTACGGTACTTC.

The CDR3 DNA reads as TGTGCCAACAAAAGGGACAGATACTCCTACGAGCAGTACTTC. This codes for CANKRDRYSYEQYF. The V and J genes are TRBV28 and TRBJ2-7, with 7 bases aligning to TRBD1. Per the germline V gene, CDR1 is MDHEN and CDR2 is SYDVKM. The CDR3 contains 14 residues. J lost 0 bases, V lost 10 bases, and 9 bases had no gene match. The full variable domain, its missing parts supplied by reference TRBV28 and TRBJ2-7, is DVKVTQSSRYLVKRTGEKVFLECVQDMDHENMFWYRQDPGLGLRLIYFSYDVKMKEKGDIPEGYSVSREKKERFSLILESASTNQTSMYLCANKRDRYSYEQYFGPGTRLTVT.

The chain employs TRBV6-2 or TRBV6-3 and TRBJ2-1; 10 nucleotides agree with TRBD2. This CDR3 contains 16 residues. Germline values: CDR1 MNHEY, CDR2 SVGEGT. The ends lost 6 bases at V and 5 bases at J; junction bases unmatched: 10. The CDR3, as DNA: TGTGCCAGCAGGGCCCCCGCTAGCGGGAGAAACAATGAGCAGTTCTTC. Protein sequence: CASRAPASGRNNEQFF.

V usage is TRBV4-3 and J usage is TRBJ2-7, with 11 bases that match TRBD1. Germline V gene data show CDR1 as LGHNA and CDR2 as YSLEER. This CDR3 spans 16 amino acids. Trimming cost V 0 bases and J 7 bases; bases outside gene matches: 8. The CDR3 coding sequence is TGCGCCAGCAGCCAAGATTGGGACAGGGGGTTGCGGGAGCAGTACTTC. Residues: CASSQDWDRGLREQYF.

A few counts support this clonotype. This chain links TRBV4-1 with TRBJ1-2, with D tentatively TRBD1 (6 bases). The CDR3 totals 15 residues. The V end lost 0 bases, the J end lost 4 bases, and 12 bases lay between the germline ends. Germline V gives CDR1 MGHRA, CDR2 YSYEKL. The CDR3 loop is CASSQDEGGPYGYTF. Here the CDR3 DNA reads TGCGCCAGCAGCCAAGATGAGGGGGGGCCCTATGGCTACACCTTC.

This clonotype was counted at least ten times. CDR3 DNA: TGTGCCTGGGACGCATATTACACTGAAGCTTTCTTT. Protein sequence: CAWDAYYTEAFF. This chain links TRBV30 with TRBJ1-1; no definite D call. V lost 5 bases and J 3 bases, leaving 10 bases between the germline ends. CDR1 GTSNPN and CDR2 SVGIG come from the germline V gene (reference sequence). This CDR3 region has 12 residues.

This rearrangement joins TRBV7-9 to TRBJ2-3; possibly TRBD2 for D (6 bases). Germline loops: CDR1 SEHNR, CDR2 FQNEAQ (reference sequence). The V end was cut by 11 bases, the J end by 2 bases, with 14 bases between. CDR3 length: 13 amino acids. CDR3 protein: CAGGSGHTDTQYF. The DNA of the CDR3 is TGTGCCGGGGGTAGCGGACACACAGATACGCAGTATTTT.

This clonotype was picked up many times. The gene calls are TRBV10-3 and TRBJ2-2, with D tentatively TRBD2 (6 bases). Germline-derived CDR1 and CDR2 are ENHRY and SYGVKD. The CDR3 covers 14 residues. V was shortened by 10 bases and J by 4 bases, with 16 bases between the two germline ends. The CDR3 spells CATALGGPTGELFF. CDR3 nucleotides: TGTGCCACTGCACTCGGGGGACCCACCGGGGAGCTGTTTTTT.

This clonotype appeared a few times. The CDR3 spells CASSFRDRGRAPLHF. The DNA for the CDR3 is TGTGCCAGCAGTTTTCGGGACAGGGGGCGCGCGCCCCTCCACTTT. This chain uses TRBV27 with TRBJ1-6; 12 bases are a match to TRBD1. The germline V gene has CDR1 MNHEY and CDR2 SMNVEV (reference sequence). V lost 3 bases and J lost 13; bases outside the gene matches: 7. This CDR3 is built from 15 residues.

This clonotype showed up just a few times. This chain uses TRBV5-1 with TRBJ1-5, with 9 bases matching TRBD1. With 4 bases clipped from V and 2 bases from J, the junction kept 7 bases outside the gene matches. CDR3 size: 16 residues. Germline CDR1 is SGHRS and CDR2 is YFSETQ. CDR3: CASSPGQGIGNQPQHF. The CDR3 DNA reads as TGCGCCAGCAGCCCGGGACAGGGAATTGGCAATCAGCCCCAGCATTTT.

This chain connects TRBV27 to TRBJ1-1; D is perhaps TRBD1 (5 bases). The germline V and J ends were trimmed by 6 bases and 10 bases, with 15 bases remaining between them. The germline gives CDR1 MNHEY, CDR2 SMNVEV (reference sequence). The CDR3 is 12 amino acids. In nucleotides, the CDR3 is TGTGCCAGCAGCCATTTGGCAGGGCCAGCTTTCTTT. Its protein is CASSHLAGPAFF.

This clonotype was counted at least ten times. The V and J genes are TRBV6-2 or TRBV6-3 and TRBJ2-5; D is unresolved. The CDR3 has 13 residues. Trimming left V 5 bases short and J 9 bases short, with 16 bases between. Germline values: CDR1 MNHEY, CDR2 SVGEGT. CDR3 DNA sequence: TGTGCCAGCAGTAACCTCGGGTACCGGGCCCAGTACTTC. It encodes CASSNLGYRAQYF.

This clonotype was observed many times. The rearrangement joins TRBV7-2 to TRBJ2-1; D unresolved. Trimming removed 5 bases from V and 2 bases from J, with 4 bases in between. Germline V CDR1 and CDR2: SGHTA, FQGNSA. This CDR3 has 12 amino acids. CDR3: CASSSTYNEQFF. The CDR3 DNA reads as TGTGCCAGCAGCAGTACCTACAATGAGCAGTTCTTC.

This clonotype was seen a handful of times. The chain links TRBV10-3 to TRBJ1-4, with 10 bases that match TRBD1. CDR3 size: 16 residues. V lost 0 bases and J lost 7; bases outside the gene matches: 5. Germline V lookup: CDR1 ENHRY, CDR2 SYGVKD. For the CDR3, the DNA is TGTGCCATCAGTGAGTCGGCGGGACAGGGGAGTGAAAAACTGTTTTTT. This sequence encodes CAISESAGQGSEKLFF.

This clonotype has more than one count but fewer than ten. The V gene is TRBV6-1, the J gene TRBJ2-7, with 11 bases aligning to TRBD1. Germline V gene sequence: CDR1 MNHNS, CDR2 SASEGT. V lost 6 bases to trimming and J lost 5 bases; unmatched junction nucleotides: 6. The CDR3 totals 14 residues. CDR3 coding DNA: TGTGCCAGCAGCGGACAGGGGGCGATCCACGAGCAGTACTTC. Protein product: CASSGQGAIHEQYF.

This clonotype was counted a few times. This rearrangement joins TRBV5-6 to TRBJ2-3; 7 bases line up with TRBD2. V shed 6 bases, J shed 4 bases, and the junction held 8 bases outside the gene matches. The CDR3 runs to 14 residues. CDR1 is SGHDT, CDR2 YYEEEE, per germline. DNA for the CDR3: TGTGCCAGCACTACTGGTGGACTAGCAGATACGCAGTATTTT. Its translation is CASTTGGLADTQYF. Looking up the rest from reference TRBV5-6 and TRBJ2-3 gives the full variable domain: DAGVTQSPTHLIKTRGQQVTLRCSPKSGHDTVSWYQQALGQGPQFIFQYYEEEERQRGNFPDRFSGHQFPNYSSELNVNALLLGDSALYLCASTTGGLADTQYFGPGTRLTVL.

This sequence joins TRBV11-2 and TRBJ2-7, with D possibly TRBD2 on 7 matching bases. The CDR3 has 15 residues. CDR1 and CDR2 from the germline V gene are SGHAT and FQNNGV. V was pared by 4 bases and J by 5 bases, with 18 bases between. CDR3 bases: TGTGCCAGCAGCTCCCGGGTCCGGGGGGCCCACGAGCAGTACTTC. It is translated as CASSSRVRGAHEQYF. Full variable domain (missing parts from reference TRBV11-2 and TRBJ2-7): EAGVAQSPRYKIIEKRQSVAFWCNPISGHATLYWYQQILGQGPKLLIQFQNNGVVDDSQLPKDRFSAERLKGVDSTLKIQPAKLEDSAVYLCASSSRVRGAHEQYFGPGTRLTVT.

V usage is TRBV7-2 and J usage is TRBJ2-1; the match to TRBD1 covers 10 bases. This CDR3 region has 14 residues. Germline V gene sequence: CDR1 SGHTA, CDR2 FQGNSA. After removal of 5 bases from V and 9 bases from J, the junction contained 7 bases not matched to a gene. CDR3 DNA: TGTGCCAGCAGCGCCCGACAGGGGGCTAGTGAGCAGTTCTTC. This codes for CASSARQGASEQFF.

This sequence joins TRBV5-1 and TRBJ2-6; 10 bases match TRBD1. The germline V gene has CDR1 SGHRS and CDR2 YFSETQ. With V trimmed by 0 bases and J by 1 base, 4 bases remained unmatched. The CDR3 loop spans 18 amino acids. The CDR3 DNA sequence: TGCGCCAGCAGCTTGGTGACAGGGGGCGCGTCTGGGGCCAACGTCCTGACTTTC. Protein sequence: CASSLVTGGASGANVLTF.

This clonotype was seen at least ten times. CDR3 sequence: CSASRGSSGANVLTF. The CDR3 DNA is TGCAGTGCTAGCCGTGGGAGCTCTGGGGCCAACGTCCTGACTTTC. The chain links TRBV20-1 to TRBJ2-6, with D possibly matching TRBD2 (5 bases). Looked up from germline, CDR1 is DFQATT and CDR2 is SNEGSKA (reference sequence). There are 15 residues in the CDR3. V lost 3 bases and J 0 bases, leaving 9 bases between the germline ends.